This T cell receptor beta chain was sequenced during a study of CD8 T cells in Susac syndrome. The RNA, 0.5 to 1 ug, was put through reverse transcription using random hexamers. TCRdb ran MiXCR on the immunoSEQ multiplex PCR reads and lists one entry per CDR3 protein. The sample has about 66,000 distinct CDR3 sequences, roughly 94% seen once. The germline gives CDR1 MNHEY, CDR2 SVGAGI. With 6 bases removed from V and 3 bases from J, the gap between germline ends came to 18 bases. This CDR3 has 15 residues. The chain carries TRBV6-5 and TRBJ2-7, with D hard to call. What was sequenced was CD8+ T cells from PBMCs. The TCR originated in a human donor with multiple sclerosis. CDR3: CASRDRTDQNYEQYF. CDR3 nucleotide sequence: TGTGCCAGCAGAGACCGGACGGATCAGAACTACGAGCAGTACTTC.